The 6 T cell receptor beta chains listed next were all sequenced from one sample in a study of identifying expanded T cells in peripheral blood (dated by TCRdb to about 2019). Receptor amplification or capture employed the immunoSEQ multiplex PCR assay. What TCRdb holds here is the immuneACCESS table cut down to in-frame rearrangements. Part of the clones is not present; checked against another copy, under half of the missing clones reflect an unresolved V gene, and the others are unexplained. The sample includes under 70,000 clones, with roughly 86% observed a single time. Under 5% of the sample belongs to the ten largest clones. Sequencing was done on a sample of blood. Receptors were obtained from a person between 18 and 75 years old in good health.

The chain links TRBV7-6 to TRBJ2-5, with unresolved D. CDR1 is SGHVS and CDR2 is FNYEAQ in the germline V gene. The CDR3 loop spans 13 amino acids. Trimming stripped 0 bases from V and 3 bases from J, with 5 bases between. CDR3 sequence reads: CASSLAHEETQYF. The CDR3 DNA follows: TGTGCCAGCAGCTTAGCACATGAAGAGACCCAGTACTTC.

About this clone itself: The same CDR3 is also encoded by other DNA sequences in this sample. The V and J genes are TRBV7-2 and TRBJ2-1; maybe TRBD2 (6 bases). Germline V gene sequence: CDR1 SGHTA, CDR2 FQGNSA. The CDR3 consists of 12 residues. Trimming left V 6 bases short and J 7 bases short, with 10 bases between. CDR3 region: CASSRSGNEQFF. The CDR3 DNA reads as TGTGCCAGCAGTCGCAGCGGGAATGAGCAGTTCTTC.

The rearrangement uses TRBV28 and TRBJ2-2; no definite D call. V dropped 5 bases and J dropped 6 bases, with 7 bases sitting between them. CDR3 length: 12 amino acids. Germline V gene data show CDR1 as MDHEN and CDR2 as SYDVKM. CDR3 coding DNA: TGTGCCAGCAGTCCCTTTTCCGGGGAGCTGTTTTTT. Translating it yields CASSPFSGELFF.

The chain has TRBV28 and TRBJ1-2; D is unresolved. The germline gives CDR1 MDHEN, CDR2 SYDVKM. The CDR3 has 14 amino acids. Trimming took off 6 bases at V and 8 bases at J, with 19 bases between the two ends. The DNA of the CDR3 is TGTGCCAGCAGATCACCCGGGCCCCCCGAGGGCTACACCTTC. It yields the protein CASRSPGPPEGYTF.

The rearrangement links TRBV20-1 to TRBJ2-1; maybe TRBD2 (5 bases). CDR3 length: 9 amino acids. CDR1 and CDR2 from the germline V gene are DFQATT and SNEGSKA (reference sequence). The V end was cut by 5 bases, the J end by 10 bases, with 6 bases between. CDR3 sequence reads: CSAEREQFF. CDR3 sequence (DNA): TGCAGTGCTGAGCGGGAGCAGTTCTTC.

Details on this clone: One junction end does not reproduce the germline sequence, and a read error may be involved. This chain links TRBV10-3 with TRBJ1-6, with D tentatively TRBD1 (6 bases). The CDR3 is 14 residues long. Per the germline V gene, CDR1 is ENHRY and CDR2 is SYGVKD. CDR3 protein: CASSDRHDNSPLHF. CDR3 bases: TGTGCCAGCAGTGACAGGCACGATAATTCACCCCTCCACTTT.